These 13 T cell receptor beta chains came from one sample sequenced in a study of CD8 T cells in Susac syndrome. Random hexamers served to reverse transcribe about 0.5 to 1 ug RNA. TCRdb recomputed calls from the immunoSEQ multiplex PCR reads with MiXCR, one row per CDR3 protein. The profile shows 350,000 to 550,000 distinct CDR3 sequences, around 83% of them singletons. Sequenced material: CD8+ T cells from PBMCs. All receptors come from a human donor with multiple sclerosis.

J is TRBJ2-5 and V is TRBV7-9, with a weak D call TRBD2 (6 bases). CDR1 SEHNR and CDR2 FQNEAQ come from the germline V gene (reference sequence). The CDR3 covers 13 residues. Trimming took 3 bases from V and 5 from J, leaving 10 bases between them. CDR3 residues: CASSFRLDETQYF. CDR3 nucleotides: TGTGCCAGCAGCTTTAGACTAGATGAGACCCAGTACTTC.

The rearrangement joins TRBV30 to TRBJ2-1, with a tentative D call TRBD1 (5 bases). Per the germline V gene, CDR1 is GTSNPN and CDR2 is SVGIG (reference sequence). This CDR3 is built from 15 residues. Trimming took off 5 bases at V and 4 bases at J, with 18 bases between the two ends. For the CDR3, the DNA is TGTGCCTGGGCCCGAGACAGCGCAGAGTACAATGAGCAGTTCTTC. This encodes CAWARDSAEYNEQFF.

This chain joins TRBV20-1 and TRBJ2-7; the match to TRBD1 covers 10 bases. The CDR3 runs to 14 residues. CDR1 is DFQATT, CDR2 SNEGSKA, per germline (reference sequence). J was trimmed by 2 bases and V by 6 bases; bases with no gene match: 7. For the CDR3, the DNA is TGCAGTGCCCCCGGGACAGGGGCTACCTACGAGCAGTACTTC. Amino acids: CSAPGTGATYEQYF.

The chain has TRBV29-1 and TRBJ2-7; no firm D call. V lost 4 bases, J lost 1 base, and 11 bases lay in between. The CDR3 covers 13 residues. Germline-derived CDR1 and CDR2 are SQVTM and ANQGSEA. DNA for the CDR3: TGCAGCGTTGGGCGGTGGGATTCCTACGAGCAGTACTTC. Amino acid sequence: CSVGRWDSYEQYF.

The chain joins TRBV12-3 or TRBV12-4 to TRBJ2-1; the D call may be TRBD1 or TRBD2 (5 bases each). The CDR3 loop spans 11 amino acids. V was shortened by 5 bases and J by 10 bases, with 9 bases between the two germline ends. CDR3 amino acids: CASSERGEQFF. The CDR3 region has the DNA TGTGCCAGCAGTGAGAGGGGAGAGCAGTTCTTC.

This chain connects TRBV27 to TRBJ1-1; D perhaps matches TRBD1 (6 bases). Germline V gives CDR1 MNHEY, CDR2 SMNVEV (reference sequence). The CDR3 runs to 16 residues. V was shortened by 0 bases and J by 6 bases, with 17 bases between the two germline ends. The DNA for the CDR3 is TGTGCCAGCAGTTTATCGCAGGGGCCGGGAGGCGCTGAAGCTTTCTTT. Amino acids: CASSLSQGPGGAEAFF.

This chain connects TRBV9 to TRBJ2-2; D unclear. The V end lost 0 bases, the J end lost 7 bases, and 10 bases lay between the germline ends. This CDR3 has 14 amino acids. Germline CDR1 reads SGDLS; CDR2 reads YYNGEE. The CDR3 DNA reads TGTGCCAGCAGCGTAGGGGTGTTTGGCGGGGAGCTGTTTTTT. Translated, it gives CASSVGVFGGELFF.

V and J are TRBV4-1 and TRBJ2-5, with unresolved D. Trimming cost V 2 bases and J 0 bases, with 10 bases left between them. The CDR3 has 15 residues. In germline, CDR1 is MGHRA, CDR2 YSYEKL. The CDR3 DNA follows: TGCGCCAGCAGCCAAAATGCGATGAACCAAGAGACCCAGTACTTC. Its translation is CASSQNAMNQETQYF.

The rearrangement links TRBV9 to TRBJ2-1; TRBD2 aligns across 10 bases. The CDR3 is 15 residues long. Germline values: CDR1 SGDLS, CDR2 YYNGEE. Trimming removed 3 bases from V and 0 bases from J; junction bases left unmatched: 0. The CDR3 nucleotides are TGTGCCAGCAGCGAGCGGGAGGGCTCCTACAATGAGCAGTTCTTC. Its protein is CASSEREGSYNEQFF.

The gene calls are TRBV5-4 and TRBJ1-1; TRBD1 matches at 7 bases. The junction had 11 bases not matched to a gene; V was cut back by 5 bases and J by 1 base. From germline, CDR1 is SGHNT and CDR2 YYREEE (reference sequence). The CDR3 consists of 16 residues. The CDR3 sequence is CASSSSRTGGNTEAFF. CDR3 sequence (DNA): TGTGCCAGCAGTTCCAGCAGGACAGGAGGGAACACTGAAGCTTTCTTT.

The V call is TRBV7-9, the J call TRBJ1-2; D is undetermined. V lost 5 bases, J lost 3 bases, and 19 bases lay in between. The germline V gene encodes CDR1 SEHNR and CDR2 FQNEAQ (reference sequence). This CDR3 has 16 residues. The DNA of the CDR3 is TGTGCCAGCAGCCCGAAGGTGGCAGATCGGGACTATGGCTACACCTTC. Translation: CASSPKVADRDYGYTF.

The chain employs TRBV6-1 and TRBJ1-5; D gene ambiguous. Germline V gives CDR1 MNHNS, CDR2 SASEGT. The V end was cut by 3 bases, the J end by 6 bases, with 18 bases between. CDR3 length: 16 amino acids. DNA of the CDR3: TGTGCCAGCAGTGATTACGCATCGCTTCGGGGTCAGCCCCAGCATTTT. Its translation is CASSDYASLRGQPQHF.

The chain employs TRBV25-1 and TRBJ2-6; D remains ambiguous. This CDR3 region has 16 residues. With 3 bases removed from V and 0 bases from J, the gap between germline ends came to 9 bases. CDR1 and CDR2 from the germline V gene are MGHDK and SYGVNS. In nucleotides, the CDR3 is TGTGCCAGCAGTGATCCAGGTACCTCTGGGGCCAACGTCCTGACTTTC. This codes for CASSDPGTSGANVLTF.